These T cell receptor beta chains were read from a single sample in a study of vaccination effects on CD4 cells after COVID-19. Antigens for these TCRs are unknown. Using immunoSEQ multiplex PCR, the repertoire was profiled, and TCRdb retains in-frame clones only, with some absent. The sample has 50,000 to 60,000 clones; about two thirds are singletons. The material sequenced was CD4+ T cells from PBMCs cultured with SARS-CoV-2 spike peptides, taken before COVID-19 vaccination. The receptors shown here come from a human donor who received a COVID-19 vaccine. CDR3s include the opening cysteine and the closing phenylalanine or tryptophan. Each record gives: clone size, V gene, J gene, D gene, CDR3 DNA, CDR3 protein. The D gene is left open where the match is weak. Rows may omit the clone size; those that give it use once, few, many or a size class.

>NA|TRBV3-1/TRBV3-2|TRBJ1-2|NA
TGTGCCAGCAGCCAAGAAGTATTATTTCAGGGACCGTTTAACTATGGCTACACCTTC
CASSQEVLFQGPFNYGYTF
>NA|TRBV9|TRBJ1-1|NA
TGTGCCAGCAGCTCACCCCGGGAAGGAAACACTGAAGCTTTCTTT
CASSSPREGNTEAFF
>NA|TRBV4-1|TRBJ1-5|NA
TGCGCCAGCAGCCTCCGAGGCGGGGATCAGAGGCCCCAGCATTTT
CASSLRGGDQRPQHF
>NA|TRBV4-1|TRBJ2-7|TRBD2
TGCGCCAGCAGCCAAGGAGCTAGCGGGATCCGCGAGCAGTACTTC
CASSQGASGIREQYF
>NA|TRBV15|TRBJ1-5|NA
TGTGCCACCAGCAGAGATCTGATGGGACAGCCCCAGCATTTT
CATSRDLMGQPQHF
>NA|TRBV2|TRBJ1-2|NA
TGTGCCAGCAGCCCAAGCGAGAACTATGGCTACACCTTC
CASSPSENYGYTF
>NA|TRBV12-3/TRBV12-4|TRBJ1-1|NA
TGTGCCAGCAGTTTAGTGTTCCGGGATGAAGCTTTCTTT
CASSLVFRDEAFF
>NA|TRBV19|TRBJ2-2|NA
TGTGCCAGCAGTTCGGACTCCCTGCAACCATCCGGGGAGCTGTTTTTT
CASSSDSLQPSGELFF
>NA|TRBV2|TRBJ2-2|NA
TGTGCCAGCAGTGTGGAGGGGCAGAGCACCGGGGAGCTGTTTTTT
CASSVEGQSTGELFF
>NA|TRBV5-6|TRBJ1-1|NA
TGTGCCAGCAGCTTGGGTGGGGGCCAGGGCACTGAAGCTTTCTTT
CASSLGGGQGTEAFF
>few|TRBV9|TRBJ2-1|TRBD2
TGTGCCAGCAGCCCCCAGACTAGCGGCCCTGAGCAGTTCTTC
CASSPQTSGPEQFF
>NA|TRBV6-5|TRBJ1-6|TRBD1
TGTGCCAGCAGTTACGCGGACAGGGGAAGGTCACCCCTCCACTTT
CASSYADRGRSPLHF
>NA|TRBV7-9|TRBJ1-2|TRBD1
TGTGCCAGCAGCCAGGACAGGGCGGTGAGCTACACCTTC
CASSQDRAVSYTF
>medium-sized|TRBV3-1/TRBV3-2|TRBJ2-1|TRBD1
TGTGCCAGCAGCCAAGACAGGTTGACAGGGACGTTCTTC
CASSQDRLTGTFF